What follows is one TCR beta chain and its context. This specimen comes from a study of tumor-infiltrating lymphocytes in oesophageal squamous cell carcinoma. Germline V gene sequence: CDR1 SGHTA, CDR2 FQGNSA. The CDR3 extends over 13 amino acids. The V end lost 7 bases, the J end lost 6 bases, and 13 bases lay between the germline ends. A single record per CDR3 protein comes from TCRdb applying MiXCR to the PCR reads. This table holds about 12,000 distinct CDR3 sequences, around three fifths found once. This clonotype was obtained from a female donor with esophageal squamous cell carcinoma. Material for sequencing was esophageal tumor tissue. The rearrangement links TRBV7-2 to TRBJ1-5; tentatively, D is TRBD1 (6 bases). As DNA, the CDR3 is TGTGCCAGCATCTACAGGGCAGGTCAGCCCCAGCATTTT. Translated, it gives CASIYRAGQPQHF.